In its sample, the clone carrying this T cell receptor (beta chain) was seen many times. The sample originates from a study of response to subunit inactivated influenza vaccine. V was pared by 0 bases and J by 9 bases, with 6 bases of the junction left unmatched. Germline V gives CDR1 SGHVS, CDR2 FNYEAQ. CDR3 length: 15 residues. A single record per CDR3 protein comes from TCRdb applying MiXCR to the RT-PCR reads. This sample yields some 550,000 distinct CDR3 sequences, of which roughly 23% are seen a single time; under 3.5% belongs to the top ten. This sample also belongs to another study, concerning T cells expressing NK-cell markers. From that study: What made the TCR beta cDNA was 5'RACE template switching with UMIs. Sorted CD3+CD56+NKG2C+, CD3+CD56+NKG2C- and CD3+CD56-NKG2C+ T cells supplied TCR beta repertoires.

The origin of this receptor is a man aged 50-59 years who received an inactivated influenza vaccine. The rearrangement uses TRBV7-6 and TRBJ2-1, with 9 bases lining up with TRBD1. The sequenced sample was CD4+ T cells sorted from PBMCs, obtained approximately 12 days after vaccination. The DNA of the CDR3 is TGTGCCAGCAGCTTAGCGCCGGGACAGGGTACTGAGCAGTTCTTC. Protein: CASSLAPGQGTEQFF.